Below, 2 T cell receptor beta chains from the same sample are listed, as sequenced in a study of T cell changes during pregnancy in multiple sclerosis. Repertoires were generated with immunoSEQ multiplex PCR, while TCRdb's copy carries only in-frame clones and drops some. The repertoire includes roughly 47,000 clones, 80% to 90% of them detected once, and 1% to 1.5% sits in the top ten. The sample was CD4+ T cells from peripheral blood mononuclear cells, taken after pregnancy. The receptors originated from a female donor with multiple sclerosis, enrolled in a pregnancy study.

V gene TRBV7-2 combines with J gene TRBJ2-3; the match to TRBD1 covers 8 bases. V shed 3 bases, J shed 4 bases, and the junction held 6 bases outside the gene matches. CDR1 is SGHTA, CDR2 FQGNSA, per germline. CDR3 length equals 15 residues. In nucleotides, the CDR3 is TGTGCCAGCAGCTTGGGGACAGGTCGAGCAGATACGCAGTATTTT. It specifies CASSLGTGRADTQYF.

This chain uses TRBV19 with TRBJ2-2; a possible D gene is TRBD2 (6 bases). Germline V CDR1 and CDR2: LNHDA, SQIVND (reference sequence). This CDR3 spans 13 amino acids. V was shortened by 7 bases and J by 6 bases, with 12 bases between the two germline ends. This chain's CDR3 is CASTRRVAGELFF. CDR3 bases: TGTGCCAGTACGAGGAGGGTGGCCGGGGAGCTGTTTTTT.